The 8 T cell receptor beta chains in this list originate from one sample, sequenced in a study of CD8+CD57+ T cells in acquired aplastic anemia. TCR beta VDJ and CDR3 profiles were obtained from a genomic DNA template. TCRdb re-analysed the reads in MiXCR, keeping a single row per CDR3 protein. The repertoire holds a few hundred thousand distinct CDR3 sequences, with around 32% as singletons. The sample was sorted CD4+, CD8+, or CD8+CD57+ T cells (not recorded which) from PBMCs. These receptors were obtained from a human donor in good health, serving as a control.

The chain uses TRBV2 and TRBJ1-3, with D possibly matching TRBD1 (5 bases). The germline V and J ends were trimmed by 4 bases and 0 bases, with 10 bases remaining between them. This CDR3 is 15 amino acids long. Germline CDR1 is SNHLY and CDR2 is FYNNEI. The CDR3 here is CASSGDGISGNTIYF. The CDR3 coding sequence is TGTGCCAGCAGTGGGGACGGGATCTCTGGAAACACCATATATTTT.

This clonotype has at least ten counts. The chain recombines TRBV2 with TRBJ1-2; TRBD1 aligns across 7 bases. CDR1 and CDR2 from the germline V gene are SNHLY and FYNNEI. The CDR3 length is 14 residues. With 7 bases clipped from V and 0 bases from J, the junction kept 5 bases outside the gene matches. In DNA form, the CDR3 reads TGTGCCAGCAATTGGGACAGAACTAACTATGGCTACACCTTC. Protein product: CASNWDRTNYGYTF.

The V call is TRBV13, the J call TRBJ1-5, with TRBD1 identical over 7 bases. CDR3 length equals 19 residues. The germline V gene encodes CDR1 PRHDT and CDR2 FYEKMQ (reference sequence). After removal of 0 bases from V and 4 bases from J, the junction contained 15 bases not matched to a gene. CDR3 region: CASSLGGRGRLGNNQPQHF. CDR3 DNA sequence: TGTGCCAGCAGCTTAGGTGGAAGGGGGCGGTTGGGGAATAATCAGCCCCAGCATTTT.

This clonotype was seen repeatedly, ten times or more. The V and J genes are TRBV29-1 and TRBJ1-6; D unclear. The germline CDR1 and CDR2 sequences are SQVTM and ANQGSEA. Trimming cost V 4 bases and J 7 bases, with 11 bases left between them. The CDR3 consists of 13 residues. CDR3 sequence (DNA): TGCAGCGTTGTGACGGGAGTAAATTCACCCCTCCACTTT. Translation: CSVVTGVNSPLHF.

In its sample, this clonotype was seen a few times. The chain uses TRBV9 and TRBJ1-4; the D is unclear. Germline CDR1 and CDR2: SGDLS and YYNGEE. V was clipped by 8 bases and J by 1 base, with 18 bases between them. The CDR3 contains 16 residues. The CDR3 nucleotides are TGTGCCAGGGGTCGATTCCAAGAAAAAACTAATGAAAAACTGTTTTTT. Amino acids: CARGRFQEKTNEKLFF.

The CDR3 DNA reads TGTGGGGCACAGGGGAATAATTCACCCCTCCACTTT. Protein product: CGAQGNNSPLHF. V usage is TRBV6-1 and J usage is TRBJ1-6, with 7 nucleotides matching TRBD1. CDR3 length: 12 amino acids. Germline lookup yields CDR1 MNHNS and CDR2 SASEGT.

This clonotype occurred a few times. The germline gene is not matched at one end of the junction; a read error may be the cause. This chain uses TRBV10-3 with TRBJ1-1, with D possibly matching TRBD1 (6 bases). Germline CDR1 reads ENHRY; CDR2 reads SYGVKD. The length of the CDR3 is 15 residues. CDR3 in amino acids: CASSYSYQDSSTAFF. In DNA form, the CDR3 reads TGTGCCAGCAGTTACAGCTACCAGGACAGTTCGACAGCTTTCTTT.

This clonotype was seen repeatedly, ten times or more. The V call is TRBV12-3 or TRBV12-4, the J call TRBJ1-2; D call uncertain. Trimming took 6 bases from V and 4 from J, leaving 12 bases between them. CDR3 size: 13 residues. CDR3 region: CASSAIGPYGYTF. The CDR3 DNA is TGTGCCAGCAGCGCTATAGGACCCTATGGCTACACCTTC.